This TCR beta chain was obtained from a study of cytomegalovirus exposure and HLA in healthy donors. Study outcomes and limitations: With later analysis, a missense DCLRE1C variant became linked to TCR beta V- and J-gene trimming. Some highly shared sequence variants likely arose as a pipeline artifact.

Primers included in the PCR were 60 Vbeta and 13 Jbeta primers. Repertoires were generated with immunoSEQ multiplex PCR, while TCRdb's copy carries only in-frame clones and drops some. The sample has around 140,000 clones, approximately 64% seen once; the top ten hold less than 2.5%. The sample holds a few counts of this clone. Antigen: not known. V was pared by 6 bases and J by 4 bases, with 12 bases between. Germline V gives CDR1 SGHTA, CDR2 FQGNSA. CDR3 length: 13 residues. Sequencing was done on a sample of PBMCs. The sequence was collected from a woman aged 40 to 55 in good health and CMV-seronegative. The chain couples TRBV7-2 to TRBJ1-2; no reliable D call. CDR3 amino acids: CASSDQTGYGYTF. Here the CDR3 DNA reads TGTGCCAGCAGTGACCAGACGGGCTATGGCTACACCTTC. Variable domain in full (rest from reference TRBV7-2 and TRBJ1-2): GAGVSQSPSNKVTEKGKDVELRCDPISGHTALYWYRQSLGQGLEFLIYFQGNSAPDKSGLPSDRFSAERTGGSVSTLTIQRTQQEDSAVYLCASSDQTGYGYTFGSGTRLTVV.